This entry concerns a single T cell receptor (beta chain). With V trimmed by 1 base and J by 2 bases, 6 bases remained unmatched. Germline V gene data show CDR1 as GTSNPN and CDR2 as SVGIG (reference sequence). The CDR3 has 16 residues. Original data processing: The assay estimated nucleated cells by amplifying reference gene primers. The assay was immunoSEQ multiplex PCR, and TCRdb's table has in-frame clones only and misses some. That table supplies the V and J calls and clone size; D and trimming were determined from the DNA. The repertoire consists of fewer than 65,000 clones, with approximately 85% occurring once and the leading ten covering about 6.5%. These data come from a study of blood T cell repertoires in COVID-19. About the study: The analysed material was cDNA or gDNA that came from T cells, B-cell-depleted T cells, or PBMCs.

Sequenced input: peripheral blood. The V gene is TRBV30, the J gene TRBJ2-3; 10 bases agree with TRBD2. This TCR came from a man aged 60-69 years with acute or convalescent COVID-19. The CDR3 is CAWSGSSGSLTDTQYF. The CDR3 region has the DNA TGTGCCTGGAGTGGTTCTAGCGGGAGTCTCACAGATACGCAGTATTTT.